These T cell receptor beta chains were read from a single sample in a study of T cell repertoires in ileal Crohn's disease. TCRdb's copy holds only in-frame clones and misses some; the assay was immunoSEQ multiplex PCR. This repertoire shows approximately 12,000 clones, around three quarters found once; its top ten account for roughly 4.3%. Source material: ileal tissue. These receptors were taken from an adult with Crohn's disease. Each CDR3 is given with its conserved first and last residue. D genes are given only for firm matches. Clone sizes are given selectively: once, few, many, or a class where the clone is expanded.

abundance	d_gene	v_gene	j_gene	CDR3nt	CDR3aa
once	-	TRBV30	TRBJ2-5	TGTGCCTGGAGTGTAGTCAGGGCAGGGGAGACCCAGTACTTC	CAWSVVRAGETQYF
-	TRBD1	TRBV2	TRBJ2-3	TGTGCCAGCTCGGCGCAGGGGGCGCAGGTAACAGATACGCAGTATTTT	CASSAQGAQVTDTQYF
-	-	TRBV6-1	TRBJ2-7	TGTGCCAGCAGTGAACTTACAGGGAGAACGGGCCTACGCGAGCAGTACTTC	CASSELTGRTGLREQYF
few	TRBD2	TRBV10-2	TRBJ2-7	TGCGCCAGCAGTCTACTAGCGGGGAGCTCCTACGAGCAGTACTTC	CASSLLAGSSYEQYF
-	-	TRBV28	TRBJ1-2	TGTGCCAGCAACCAGGGGTTTTATGGCTACACCTTC	CASNQGFYGYTF
-	TRBD1	TRBV11-2	TRBJ2-7	TGTGCCAGCAGCTCCGGACAGGGTTCCTACGAGCAGTACTTC	CASSSGQGSYEQYF
-	TRBD2	TRBV6-1	TRBJ2-2	TGTGCCAGCAGTGAAGCGTCGGGAGGGGCCGGGGAGCTGTTTTTT	CASSEASGGAGELFF
-	TRBD2	TRBV5-1	TRBJ2-5	TGCGCCAGCAGCTTGGCTACGCGGGGGGGCCGAGAGACCCAGTACTTC	CASSLATRGGRETQYF
-	-	TRBV5-4	TRBJ2-6	TGTGCCAGTGGGGGACACTCTGGGGCCAACGTCCTGACTTTC	CASGGHSGANVLTF
few	TRBD1	TRBV28	TRBJ1-1	TGTGCCAGCAGGCCAGACAGGGGGACTGAAGCTTTCTTT	CASRPDRGTEAFF